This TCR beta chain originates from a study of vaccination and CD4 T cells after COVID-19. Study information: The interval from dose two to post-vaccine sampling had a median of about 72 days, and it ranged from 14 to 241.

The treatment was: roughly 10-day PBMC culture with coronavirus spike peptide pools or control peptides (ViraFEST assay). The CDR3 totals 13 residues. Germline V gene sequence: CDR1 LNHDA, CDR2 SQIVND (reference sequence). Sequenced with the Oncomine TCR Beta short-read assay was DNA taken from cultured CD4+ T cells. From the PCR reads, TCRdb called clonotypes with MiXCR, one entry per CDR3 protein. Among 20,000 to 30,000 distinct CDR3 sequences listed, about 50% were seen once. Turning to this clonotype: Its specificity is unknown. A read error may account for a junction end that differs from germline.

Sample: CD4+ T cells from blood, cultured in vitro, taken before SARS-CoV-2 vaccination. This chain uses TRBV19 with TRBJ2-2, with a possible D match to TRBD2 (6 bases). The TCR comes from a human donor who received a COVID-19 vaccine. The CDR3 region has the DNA TGTGCCAGTAGTAGCCGCGACACCGGGGGGCTGTTTTTT. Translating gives CASSSRDTGGLFF. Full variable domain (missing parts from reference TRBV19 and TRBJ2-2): DGGITQSPKYLFRKEGQNVTLSCEQNLNHDAMYWYRQDPGQGLRLIYYSQIVNDFQKGDIAEGYSVSREKKESFPLTVTSAQKNPTAFYLCASSSRDTGGLFFGEGSRLTVL.